Here is one TCR beta chain with its context. What it binds is not known. This entry is derived from a study of cytomegalovirus exposure and HLA in healthy donors. About the research overall: Earlier sequencing of approximately 180 million T cells yielded around 120 million unique TCR beta sequences.

Study-level findings and limits: It is likely that the observed cluster of highly shared sequence variants was a sequencing artifact. Roughly uniform sequencing depth across donors was assumed, possibly incorrectly. TCR beta V- and J-gene trimming was later associated with a missense DCLRE1C variant.

This PCR relied on a set of 60 Vbeta primers and 13 Jbeta primers. The assay was immunoSEQ multiplex PCR, and TCRdb's table has in-frame clones only and misses some. The profile covers just under 150,000 clones, with around 80% appearing a single time and under 3.5% taken by the ten largest. Germline assignment: CDR1 SGHNT and CDR2 YYREEE (reference sequence). This CDR3 is 16 amino acids long. With V trimmed by 0 bases and J by 4 bases, 8 bases remained unmatched. The source of this sequence is a woman aged 25 to 39 in good health and CMV-seronegative. The chain is built from TRBV5-4 and TRBJ1-2; 8 bases map to TRBD1. The sequencing input was PBMCs. The CDR3 DNA reads TGTGCCAGCAGCTTGGCCCAGGCAGGGGGCGCCTATGGCTACACCTTC. Amino acid sequence: CASSLAQAGGAYGYTF.